These 17 T cell receptor beta chains were sequenced from one sample in a study of response to subunit inactivated influenza vaccine. One entry per CDR3 protein results from TCRdb running MiXCR on the RT-PCR reads. The table has roughly 500,000 distinct CDR3 sequences, around 25% seen once. Sequenced material: CD4+ T cells sorted from PBMCs, taken about 5 days after vaccination. The receptor source for this set is a man in his fifties who received an inactivated influenza vaccine.

DNA for the CDR3: TGTGCCAGCAGCAGCAGAGGCGCGGGACTAGCCGCCAATGAGCAGTTCTTC. Translating it yields CASSSRGAGLAANEQFF. This sequence joins TRBV5-6 and TRBJ2-1; TRBD2 agrees at 9 bases. This CDR3 region has 17 residues. V was clipped by 4 bases and J by 6 bases; unmatched bases: 14. Looked up from germline, CDR1 is SGHDT and CDR2 is YYEEEE.

The rearrangement joins TRBV7-3 to TRBJ2-5; the D gene is possibly TRBD1 (6 bases). Trimming shortened V by 5 bases and J by 0 bases, and 10 bases separated the two germline ends. CDR3 size: 14 residues. Germline assignment: CDR1 SGHTA and CDR2 FQGTGA. The CDR3 region is CASSEGHNQETQYF. For the CDR3, the DNA is TGTGCCAGCAGCGAGGGACACAACCAAGAGACCCAGTACTTC. Full variable domain (rest looked up from reference TRBV7-3 and TRBJ2-5): GAGVSQTPSNKVTEKGKYVELRCDPISGHTALYWYRQSLGQGPEFLIYFQGTGAADDSGLPNDRFFAVRPEGSVSTLKIQRTERGDSAVYLCASSEGHNQETQYFGPGTRLLVL.

This clonotype was seen more than once but under ten times. This chain joins TRBV15 and TRBJ1-1; D gene unclear. Germline CDR1 is LNHNV and CDR2 is YYDKDF (reference sequence). The CDR3 is 14 residues long. V was trimmed by 1 base and J by 3 bases, leaving 9 bases between them. In nucleotides, the CDR3 is TGTGCCACCAGCAGAGCTGGGATGGACACTGAAGCTTTCTTT. Its protein is CATSRAGMDTEAFF.

The V and J genes are TRBV27 and TRBJ1-6; 7 nucleotides align to TRBD1. J lost 3 bases, V lost 4 bases, and 3 bases had no gene match. The germline V gene encodes CDR1 MNHEY and CDR2 SMNVEV (reference sequence). The CDR3 runs 15 residues. In DNA form, the CDR3 reads TGTGCCAGCAGTTCGGGACAGCTCTATAATTCACCCCTCCACTTT. Its protein is CASSSGQLYNSPLHF.

This clonotype was recorded a few times. The V and J genes are TRBV5-5 and TRBJ1-6; D perhaps matches TRBD1 (6 bases). In germline, CDR1 is SGHKS, CDR2 YYEKEE (reference sequence). The CDR3 has 16 residues. The germline V and J ends were trimmed by 4 bases and 5 bases, with 16 bases remaining between them. The CDR3 DNA reads as TGTGCCAGCAGCCAGAGGGTTCGACAGGATAATTCACCCCTCCACTTT. Amino acid sequence: CASSQRVRQDNSPLHF.

This clonotype was picked up a small number of times. This sequence joins TRBV2 and TRBJ2-3; 10 bases align to TRBD2. V lost 6 bases and J lost 4; bases outside the gene matches: 4. Per germline, CDR1 SNHLY and CDR2 FYNNEI. The length of the CDR3 is 14 residues. CDR3 coding DNA: TGTGCCAGCAGCGAGCGGGAGGGCCCAGATACGCAGTATTTT. This sequence encodes CASSEREGPDTQYF.

The chain links TRBV28 to TRBJ1-1; 7 nucleotides line up with TRBD1. Germline-derived CDR1 and CDR2 are MDHEN and SYDVKM. Trimming cost V 4 bases and J 0 bases; bases outside gene matches: 5. CDR3 size: 15 residues. The CDR3 bases are TGTGCCAGCAGTTCACCGGGACAGATGAACACTGAAGCTTTCTTT. Translated, it gives CASSSPGQMNTEAFF.

The chain has TRBV10-3 and TRBJ2-5; maybe TRBD1 (7 bases). The germline gives CDR1 ENHRY, CDR2 SYGVKD. V lost 11 bases to trimming and J lost 2 bases, with 15 bases between them. This CDR3 comprises 13 residues. The CDR3 loop is CASGGSGQETQYF. The CDR3, as DNA: TGTGCCTCAGGGGGAAGCGGGCAAGAGACCCAGTACTTC.

The V gene is TRBV7-8, the J gene TRBJ1-1; D is unclear. Germline CDR1 is SGHVS and CDR2 is FQNEAQ. Trimming took 6 bases from V and 0 from J, leaving 8 bases between them. The CDR3 contains 13 residues. In DNA form, the CDR3 reads TGTGCCAGCAGTGGCCTTTTGAACACTGAAGCTTTCTTT. Translation: CASSGLLNTEAFF.

This clonotype was recorded a few times. The V and J genes are TRBV19 and TRBJ2-3; D possibly matches TRBD1 or TRBD2 (6 bases each). CDR1 is LNHDA, CDR2 SQIVND, per germline (reference sequence). This CDR3 has 15 amino acids. Trimming stripped 5 bases from V and 2 bases from J, with 14 bases between. The CDR3, as DNA: TGTGCCAGTAGTGGTCGTGGGGGGCACACAGATACGCAGTATTTT. Encoded protein: CASSGRGGHTDTQYF.

This clonotype has only one observation. The V and J genes are TRBV7-2 and TRBJ2-5, with TRBD1 identical over 7 bases. The CDR3 contains 12 residues. Germline CDR1 reads SGHTA; CDR2 reads FQGNSA. V was clipped by 5 bases and J by 9 bases; unmatched bases: 6. The CDR3 coding sequence is TGTGCCAGCAGCCGTAAACAGGGGTCCCAGTACTTC. It encodes CASSRKQGSQYF.

The V call is TRBV3-1, the J call TRBJ2-2; D is possibly TRBD1 (6 bases). Germline CDR1 LGHDT, CDR2 YNNKEL (reference sequence). This CDR3 comprises 17 residues. Between the trimmed V and J ends, which lost 3 bases and 0 bases, there was a span of 14 bases. The CDR3 bases are TGTGCCAGCAGCCACCTCTCCCGGACAGCGAACACCGGGGAGCTGTTTTTT. Amino acids: CASSHLSRTANTGELFF.

This clonotype appeared a few times. The gene calls are TRBV29-1 and TRBJ2-1; 12 nucleotides align to TRBD2. The CDR3 extends over 15 amino acids. Germline CDR1 is SQVTM and CDR2 is ANQGSEA. J lost 7 bases, V lost 4 bases, and 8 bases had no gene match. The CDR3 loop reads CSVAPRLAGDNEQFF. In DNA form, the CDR3 reads TGCAGCGTTGCCCCCCGACTAGCGGGAGATAATGAGCAGTTCTTC.

This chain links TRBV30 with TRBJ2-5, with unresolved D. The CDR3 is 13 residues long. Germline values: CDR1 GTSNPN, CDR2 SVGIG (reference sequence). Between the trimmed V and J ends, which lost 7 bases and 1 base, there was a span of 13 bases. CDR3 protein: CASRVPGQETQYF. Written as DNA, the CDR3 is TGTGCCTCAAGGGTTCCAGGCCAAGAGACCCAGTACTTC.

The chain couples TRBV4-3 to TRBJ2-1, with 8 bases identical to TRBD1. The CDR3 runs 14 residues. Germline loops: CDR1 LGHNA, CDR2 YSLEER. The junction had 6 bases not matched to a gene; V was cut back by 2 bases and J by 9 bases. CDR3 sequence reads: CASSQTIQGGEQFF. CDR3 bases: TGCGCCAGCAGCCAAACGATACAGGGGGGTGAGCAGTTCTTC.

The rearrangement links TRBV4-3 to TRBJ2-1; the match to TRBD1 covers 8 bases. Per the germline V gene, CDR1 is LGHNA and CDR2 is YSLEER. The junction had 7 bases not matched to a gene; V was cut back by 0 bases and J by 6 bases. The length of the CDR3 is 16 residues. The DNA of the CDR3 is TGCGCCAGCAGCCAAGAGAGGACAGGGATTAGCAATGAGCAGTTCTTC. Translating gives CASSQERTGISNEQFF.

This clonotype has a handful of counts. The chain links TRBV6-2 or TRBV6-3 to TRBJ2-1; D is possibly TRBD1 (5 bases). This CDR3 comprises 14 residues. Germline assignment: CDR1 MNHEY and CDR2 SVGEGT. Trimming stripped 4 bases from V and 8 bases from J, with 15 bases between. The CDR3 loop reads CASSLIQGRDEQFF. CDR3 DNA sequence: TGTGCCAGCAGTTTAATCCAGGGTCGGGATGAGCAGTTCTTC.